A selection of T cell receptor beta chains follows, all from one sample in a study of neurological immune-mediated disorders. Via MiXCR, TCRdb re-called the 5' RACE reads, giving one row per CDR3 protein. The sample holds 25,000 to 30,000 distinct CDR3 sequences; approximately 6.6% are singletons and the top ten take around 8.3%. Sequenced input: PBMCs. The receptors shown here come from a woman between 50 and 59 years old in good health. CDR3s include the opening cysteine and the closing phenylalanine or tryptophan. Fields, in order: V gene, clone size, CDR3 length, J gene, D gene, CDR3 protein, CDR3 DNA. The D gene is left open where the match is weak. Clone sizes are given selectively: once, few, many, or a class where the clone is expanded.

TRBV14	many	12	TRBJ1-6	TRBD1	CASSPQGSPLHF	TGTGCCAGCAGCCCACAGGGGTCACCCCTCCACTTT
TRBV7-2	NA	15	TRBJ1-1	TRBD1	CASSAAGGAGTEAFF	TGTGCCAGCAGCGCCGCAGGGGGCGCGGGCACTGAAGCTTTCTTT
TRBV20-1	many	13	TRBJ1-2	TRBD1	CSARRQGGYGYTF	TGCAGTGCTAGGAGACAGGGGGGCTATGGCTACACCTTC
TRBV20-1	many	12	TRBJ2-7	NA	CSAVPGAYEQYF	TGCAGTGCGGTACCGGGGGCCTACGAGCAGTACTTC
TRBV5-1	many	15	TRBJ2-2	TRBD1	CASSEQGASTGELFF	TGCGCCAGCAGCGAACAGGGGGCAAGCACCGGGGAGCTGTTTTTT
TRBV29-1	once	16	TRBJ1-3	TRBD1	CSASQGVPSSGNTIYF	TGCAGCGCCTCACAGGGGGTCCCGAGCTCTGGAAACACCATATATTTT
TRBV5-1	medium-sized	14	TRBJ1-1	NA	CASSLGQKNTEAFF	TGCGCCAGCAGCTTGGGACAGAAGAACACTGAAGCTTTCTTT
TRBV5-1	medium-sized	18	TRBJ2-3	TRBD2	CASSPRLFAGGPSDTQYF	TGCGCCAGCAGCCCCAGGTTGTTCGCGGGGGGGCCCTCAGATACGCAGTATTTT
TRBV20-1	many	13	TRBJ1-5	NA	CSARGFLNQPQHF	TGCAGTGCTAGAGGGTTTTTGAATCAGCCCCAGCATTTT
TRBV7-9	medium-sized	13	TRBJ2-5	NA	CASSTGPPWTQYF	TGTGCCAGCAGCACGGGCCCCCCTTGGACCCAGTACTTC
TRBV7-2	many	14	TRBJ1-2	NA	CASSLVDGGKGYTF	TGTGCCAGCAGCTTAGTGGACGGCGGAAAGGGCTACACCTTC
TRBV4-1	many	16	TRBJ2-1	NA	CASSQVNLMTYNEQFF	TGCGCCAGCAGCCAAGTCAACCTAATGACCTACAATGAGCAGTTCTTC
TRBV7-8	many	17	TRBJ2-1	TRBD2	CASSATTSGGFYNEQFF	TGTGCCAGCAGCGCGACGACTAGCGGGGGGTTTTACAATGAGCAGTTCTTC
TRBV28	many	15	TRBJ1-6	NA	CASSSARPESSPLHF	TGTGCCAGCAGTTCGGCCAGGCCGGAGAGTTCACCCCTCCACTTT
TRBV20-1	many	15	TRBJ1-5	TRBD1	CSARAGQGNNQPQHF	TGCAGTGCTAGAGCCGGACAGGGGAACAATCAGCCCCAGCATTTT